This T cell receptor (beta chain) is from a study of blood T cells in healthy people across ages (dated by TCRdb to the mid-2010s). Study-level background: In model experiments, roughly one uniquely barcoded TCR beta cDNA molecule per two T cells was captured by template switching. For two donors (one aged 18 to 30 and one aged 80 or older), the study analyzed two additional independent replicas of 1 million unique cDNA reads from the same blood draw. The donors were split into four age groups: young (average about 15 years), middle-aged (roughly 39), aged (over 55) and long-lived (roughly 80). To avoid experimental bias, donors of different ages were randomly spread across the sequencing lanes. Age-related changes in TCR beta repertoire diversity were measured in the study by deep sequencing normalized with unique cDNA molecular identifiers. Paper-wide results and their limitations: Donor CMV infection status was unknown, potentially confounding age-related changes in expanded clonotypes. There was a strong correlation between observed TCR beta diversity and the percentage of naive T cells measured by flow cytometry. Because profiling used bulk unsorted PBMCs, naive and antigen-experienced compartments could not be compared conclusively. Observed TCR beta diversity per million T cells fell roughly linearly with age, and a significant reduction was already apparent by age approximately 40. Estimates of total diversity based on one million sequenced T cells were considered lower bounds and underestimates. Compared with the aged group, the long-lived group had more naive CD4+ T cells, fewer expanded clones and increased TCR diversity, suggesting age selection.

Library creation used 5' RACE. Sequencing used an Illumina HiSeq 2500. The second PCR ran for about 6 to 11 cycles and used a J-beta primer mix along with a sample-barcoded 5' primer. A unique molecular identifier was introduced onto each TCR beta cDNA molecule by a template-switch 5' adaptor carrying 12 random nucleotides. At least 2.5 million CDR3-containing paired-end reads were obtained from each sample. First-strand cDNA was synthesized from all RNA with the Mint cDNA synthesis kit, primed by a TRBC-specific oligonucleotide. Following uracil-DNA glycosylase treatment, a first 18-cycle PCR with universal primers M1SS and BC2_uni_R was performed on all cDNA. The paper's processing steps were these. Normalization of each sample was performed by random selection of 1 million high-quality reads, each carrying a distinct molecular identifier. Instead of being binned into consensus sequences, reads with shared molecular identifiers were discarded. CDR3 identification, clonotype clustering and error correction used MiTCR with a Q25 quality threshold and the strictest error-elimination algorithm. A nonparametric unseen species model with Euler transformation was used to estimate a lower bound on total TCR beta diversity. TCRdb redid the processing of the public reads, applying fastp at Q25 and MiXCR, and retained in-frame beta chains. Each CDR3 protein gets just one entry, which takes the most common genes and DNA from the rows behind it. None of the V and J calls come from the authors' own analysis; TCRdb made them. Across this sample there are roughly 700,000 distinct CDR3 sequences, with 49% seen only once. The ten largest account for roughly 31% of the sample.

For CDR1 and CDR2, the germline V gene (reference sequence) lists LNHNV and YYDKDF. Trimming removed 1 base from V and 5 bases from J, leaving 5 bases between the germline ends. The CDR3 runs 12 residues from the cysteine to the phenylalanine. The sequence is cut down to CDR3 DNA, 36 bases in frame from base 1. This clonotype was observed a few times. The antigen it recognizes is unknown. Per-nucleotide qualities are absent, and no much larger clonotype sits a single base away. Systemically healthy Caucasian individuals from Russia, 39 in total and aged roughly 6 to 100 years, were included as donors. About 9.8 milliliters of peripheral blood were drawn from each donor into EDTA-treated Vacutainer tubes. Ficoll-Paque density-gradient centrifugation was used to isolate PBMCs, with at least 6.5 million per sample. Total RNA was extracted from PBMCs with Trizol reagent, with at least 6 micrograms obtained per sample. Naive CD45RAhigh/CD27high T cell percentages were measured by flow cytometry on a PBMC aliquot from every donor.

This receptor was identified in a woman aged 55-69 years in good health. In this chain, TRBV15 is recombined with TRBJ2-5; the D gene assignment is ambiguous. The specimen was blood. The nucleotide sequence is TGTGCCACCAGCAGAGTCCAGGAGACCCAGTACTTC. Its protein product is CATSRVQETQYF.